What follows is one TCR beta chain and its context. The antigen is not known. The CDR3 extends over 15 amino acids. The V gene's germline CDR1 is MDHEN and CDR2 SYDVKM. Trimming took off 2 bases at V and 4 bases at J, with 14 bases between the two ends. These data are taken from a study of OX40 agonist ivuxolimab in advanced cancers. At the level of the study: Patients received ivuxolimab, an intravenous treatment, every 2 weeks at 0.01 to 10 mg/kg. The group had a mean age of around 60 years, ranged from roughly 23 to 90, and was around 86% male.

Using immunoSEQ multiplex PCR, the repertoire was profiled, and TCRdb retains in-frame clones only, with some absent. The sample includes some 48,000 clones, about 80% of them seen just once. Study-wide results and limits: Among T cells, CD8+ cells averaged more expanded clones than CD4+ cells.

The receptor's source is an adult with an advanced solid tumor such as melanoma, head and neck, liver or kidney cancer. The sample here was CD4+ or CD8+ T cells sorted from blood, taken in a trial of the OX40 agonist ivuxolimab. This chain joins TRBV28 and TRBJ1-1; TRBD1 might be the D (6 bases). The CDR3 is CASSLGRRGATEAFF. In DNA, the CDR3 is TGTGCCAGCAGTTTAGGTCGCAGGGGAGCCACTGAAGCTTTCTTT.